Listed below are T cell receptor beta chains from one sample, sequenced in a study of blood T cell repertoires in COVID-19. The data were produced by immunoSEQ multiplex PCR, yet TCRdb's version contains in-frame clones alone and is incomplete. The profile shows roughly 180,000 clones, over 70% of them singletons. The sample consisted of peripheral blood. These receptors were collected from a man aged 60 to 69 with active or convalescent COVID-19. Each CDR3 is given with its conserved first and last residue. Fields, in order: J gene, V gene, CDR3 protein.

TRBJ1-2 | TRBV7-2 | CASSLDGYGYTF
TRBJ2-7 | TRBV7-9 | CASSLDSAGLEQYF
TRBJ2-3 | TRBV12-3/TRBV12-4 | CASTEADTQYF
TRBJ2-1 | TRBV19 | CASSMNSPDEQFF
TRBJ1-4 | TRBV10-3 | CAISDGGLANEKLFF
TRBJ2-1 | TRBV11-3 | CASSLGTGSLLNEQFF
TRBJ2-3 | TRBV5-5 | CASSRVPGGPPTDTQYF
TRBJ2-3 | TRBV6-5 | CASLLQGSDTQYF
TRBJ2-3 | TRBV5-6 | CASSFEVGTQYF
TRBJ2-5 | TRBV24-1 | CATSDPGQGVVETQYF
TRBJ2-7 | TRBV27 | CASSPGTGGYEQYF
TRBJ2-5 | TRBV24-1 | CATSSGSETQYF
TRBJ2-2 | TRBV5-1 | CASSSTGPNTGELFF
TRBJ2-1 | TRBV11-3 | CASSLARLASYNEQFF
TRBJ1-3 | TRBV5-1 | CASSLDQGYGNTIYF
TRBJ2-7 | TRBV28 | CASSRYEQYF
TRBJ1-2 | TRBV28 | CASSLGQGIYGYTF
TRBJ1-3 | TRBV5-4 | CASSQREASDRGNTIYF